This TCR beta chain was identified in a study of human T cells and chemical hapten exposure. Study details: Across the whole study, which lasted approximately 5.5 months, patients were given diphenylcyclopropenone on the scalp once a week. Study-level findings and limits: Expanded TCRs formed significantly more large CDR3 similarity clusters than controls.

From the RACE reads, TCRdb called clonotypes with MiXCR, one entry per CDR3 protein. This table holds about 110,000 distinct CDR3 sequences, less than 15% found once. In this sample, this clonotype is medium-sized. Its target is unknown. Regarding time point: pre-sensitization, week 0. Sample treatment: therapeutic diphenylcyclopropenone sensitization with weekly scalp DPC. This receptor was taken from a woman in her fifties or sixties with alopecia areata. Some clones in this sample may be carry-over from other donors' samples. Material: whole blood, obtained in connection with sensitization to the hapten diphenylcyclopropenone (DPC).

CDR3 nucleotide sequence: TGTGCCAGCAGCCAAGTTCGGGCTAATGAAAAACTGTTTTTT. Protein product: CASSQVRANEKLFF. The chain couples TRBV14 to TRBJ1-4; D unclear. V gave up 1 base and J gave up 3 bases, with 6 bases separating them. The CDR3 sequence is 14 residues long. CDR1 and CDR2 from the germline V gene are SGHDN and FVKESK.